A single sample gave rise to the 7 T cell receptor beta chains below, sequenced in a study of T cell repertoires in cytomegalovirus infection. Their recognized antigens are unknown. In TCRdb, the reads were re-called with MiXCR into one record per CDR3 protein. Among roughly 350,000 distinct CDR3 sequences listed, 34% were seen once. This specimen was cultured PBMCs, taken from culture after CMV antigen stimulation. These receptors were obtained from a human donor in good health (CMV status not recorded). Some clones in this sample may be carry-over from other donors' samples.

The chain links TRBV6-2 or TRBV6-3 to TRBJ2-5; D is perhaps TRBD2 (5 bases). Germline CDR1 is MNHEY and CDR2 is SVGEGT. The CDR3 is 14 amino acids. Trimming removed 5 bases from V and 3 bases from J, with 13 bases in between. CDR3 region: CASSSFGIEETQYF. CDR3 bases: TGTGCCAGCAGTAGTTTCGGGATAGAAGAGACCCAGTACTTC.

V gene TRBV6-6 combines with J gene TRBJ2-1; 11 bases match TRBD2. Germline assignment: CDR1 MNHNY and CDR2 SVGAGI (reference sequence). The CDR3 length is 14 residues. Germline trimming cut 10 bases from V and 5 bases from J; bases unmatched to any gene: 7. The CDR3 region is CATVSSGGNNEQFF. The CDR3 nucleotides are TGTGCCACCGTCTCTAGCGGGGGGAACAATGAGCAGTTCTTC.

This clonotype was detected ten times or more. The chain carries TRBV6-1 and TRBJ1-5; D is perhaps TRBD1 (5 bases). V lost 0 bases and J lost 11, with 11 bases in between. Germline loops: CDR1 MNHNS, CDR2 SASEGT. The CDR3 length is 13 residues. The CDR3 here is CASSEAARGAQHF. The CDR3, as DNA: TGTGCCAGCAGTGAAGCGGCCCGGGGGGCCCAGCATTTT.

This clonotype was seen a single time. This chain links TRBV19 with TRBJ2-1; D gene unclear. V was cut by 5 bases and J by 9 bases, with 14 bases left in between. The CDR3 length is 13 residues. Germline loops: CDR1 LNHDA, CDR2 SQIVND (reference sequence). The CDR3 nucleotides are TGTGCCAGTAGTCGCAGCCCAGTTGGTGAGCAGTTCTTC. Its protein is CASSRSPVGEQFF.

The V gene is TRBV6-6, the J gene TRBJ1-5; D is possibly TRBD1 (5 bases). CDR3 length equals 15 residues. Germline V CDR1 and CDR2: MNHNY, SVGAGI (reference sequence). Between the trimmed V and J ends, which lost 5 bases and 3 bases, there was a span of 14 bases. CDR3 protein: CASSLSRDDNQPQHF. The DNA of the CDR3 is TGTGCCAGCAGTCTGAGTAGGGACGACAATCAGCCCCAGCATTTT.

The count of this clonotype is one. The chain employs TRBV12-3 or TRBV12-4 and TRBJ2-1, with 10 bases matching TRBD1. The CDR3 contains 15 residues. V dropped 4 bases and J dropped 7; count of bases not matched to a gene: 7. CDR3: CASSSRQGARNEQFF. The CDR3 nucleotides read TGTGCCAGCAGTTCAAGACAGGGGGCGAGGAATGAGCAGTTCTTC.

This clonotype was observed a handful of times. The chain joins TRBV6-2 or TRBV6-3 to TRBJ2-3; D possibly corresponds to TRBD1 (6 bases). With 10 bases removed from V and 4 bases from J, the gap between germline ends came to 21 bases. Germline CDR1 is MNHEY and CDR2 is SVGEGT. CDR3 length equals 15 residues. Here the CDR3 DNA reads TGTGCCACCACCGCAGGGCCCGAGGGGGCAGATACGCAGTATTTT. This translates into CATTAGPEGADTQYF.